Shown below are 24 T cell receptor beta chains from a single sample sequenced in a study of cytomegalovirus exposure and HLA in healthy donors. Primers for the PCR totalled 60 Vbeta and 13 Jbeta. Produced via immunoSEQ multiplex PCR; TCRdb's table is partial and in-frame only. This table has about 150,000 clones, around 10% appearing once. The source material was PBMCs. The receptor source for this set is a woman aged 40 to 50 in good health and CMV-seropositive.

V and J are TRBV7-2 and TRBJ2-7; D is possibly TRBD1 (5 bases). The germline V gene has CDR1 SGHTA and CDR2 FQGNSA. The length of the CDR3 is 13 residues. Between the trimmed V and J ends, which lost 1 base and 2 bases, there was a span of 6 bases. The CDR3 here is CASSLEGPYEQYF. CDR3 in DNA: TGTGCCAGCAGCTTAGAGGGGCCCTACGAGCAGTACTTC.

The chain carries TRBV11-3 and TRBJ2-5; perhaps TRBD2 as D (5 bases). Germline V gene sequence: CDR1 SGHNT, CDR2 YENEEA. There are 15 residues in the CDR3. V lost 0 bases and J lost 1, with 9 bases in between. CDR3 coding DNA: TGTGCCAGCAGCTTAGATCGTGGAGGCCAAGAGACCCAGTACTTC. It specifies CASSLDRGGQETQYF.

This clone was detected only a few times. The chain uses TRBV5-8 and TRBJ1-3; weak D call: TRBD1 (5 bases). Per germline, CDR1 SGHTS and CDR2 YDEGEE. V lost 4 bases, J lost 0 bases, and 11 bases lay in between. CDR3 length: 15 amino acids. This CDR3 is CASSTRQSSGNTIYF. In DNA, the CDR3 is TGTGCCAGCAGCACCCGACAGAGCTCTGGAAACACCATATATTTT.

In its sample, this clone was seen a few times. The rearrangement joins TRBV29-1 to TRBJ1-1; D might be TRBD1 (6 bases). This CDR3 has 13 amino acids. V shed 6 bases and J shed 1 base, with 12 bases lying between them. Germline lookup yields CDR1 SQVTM and CDR2 ANQGSEA. The chain's CDR3 is CSVHRGWNTEAFF. The CDR3 DNA is TGCAGCGTCCATAGGGGGTGGAACACTGAAGCTTTCTTT.

This clone was counted between two and nine times. The rearrangement links TRBV13 to TRBJ2-1; TRBD2 agrees at 9 bases. V shed 5 bases, J shed 0 bases, and the junction held 2 bases outside the gene matches. This CDR3 spans 15 amino acids. Per germline, CDR1 PRHDT and CDR2 FYEKMQ (reference sequence). CDR3 nucleotide sequence: TGTGCCAGCAGCCCGGGACTAGCCTCCTACAATGAGCAGTTCTTC. This sequence encodes CASSPGLASYNEQFF.

This rearrangement joins TRBV9 to TRBJ2-5; TRBD2 might be the D (6 bases). This CDR3 is 15 amino acids long. Trimming pared 3 bases from V and 5 bases from J, leaving 17 bases between. Germline values: CDR1 SGDLS, CDR2 YYNGEE. The CDR3 sequence: CASSGGVSRRETQYF. The CDR3 region has the DNA TGTGCCAGCAGCGGGGGGGTCTCCCGAAGGGAGACCCAGTACTTC.

In its sample, this clone was seen a few times. V usage is TRBV11-2 and J usage is TRBJ2-3; D not certain. The germline V gene has CDR1 SGHAT and CDR2 FQNNGV. Between the trimmed V and J ends, which lost 1 base and 5 bases, there was a span of 7 bases. CDR3 length equals 13 residues. DNA of the CDR3: TGTGCCAGCAGCTTAGGAGCTCTAGATACGCAGTATTTT. It yields the protein CASSLGALDTQYF.

This clone was recorded a few times. This sequence joins TRBV5-6 and TRBJ1-6; 7 positions match TRBD1. V trimming: 3 bases; J trimming: 5 bases; junction bases outside the gene matches: 14. Germline V gene lookup returns CDR1 SGHDT and CDR2 YYEEEE. The CDR3 runs 18 residues. Here the CDR3 DNA reads TGTGCCAGCAGCTGGCGACCACACCGACAGGGTAATAATTCACCCCTCCACTTT. It translates to CASSWRPHRQGNNSPLHF.

This clone was detected a few times. The chain employs TRBV18 and TRBJ2-7; D gene ambiguous. The CDR3 length is 15 residues. Trimming took 3 bases from V and 2 from J, leaving 14 bases between them. Germline lookup yields CDR1 KGHSH and CDR2 LQKENI. For the CDR3, the DNA is TGTGCCAGCTCACCTCTGACTGGCACCCCCTACGAGCAGTACTTC. It translates to CASSPLTGTPYEQYF. Using reference TRBV18 and TRBJ2-7 for the parts outside the CDR3, the full variable domain is NAGVMQNPRHLVRRRGQEARLRCSPMKGHSHVYWYRQLPEEGLKFMVYLQKENIIDESGMPKERFSAEFPKEGPSILRIQQVVRGDSAAYFCASSPLTGTPYEQYFGPGTRLTVT.

This chain joins TRBV10-2 and TRBJ1-5; TRBD1 agrees at 8 bases. This CDR3 has 13 amino acids. V was pared by 10 bases and J by 5 bases, with 7 bases of the junction left unmatched. In germline, CDR1 is WSHSY, CDR2 SAAADI. The CDR3 region is CATDATGDQPQHF. DNA for the CDR3: TGCGCCACCGATGCGACAGGGGATCAGCCCCAGCATTTT.

This clone occurred a few times. The rearrangement uses TRBV6-5 and TRBJ1-2; D is possibly TRBD1 (5 bases). CDR3 length equals 15 residues. CDR1 and CDR2 (germline): MNHEY, SVGAGI. Trimming left V 0 bases short and J 1 base short, with 9 bases between. CDR3 sequence (DNA): TGTGCCAGCAGTTACTCGGGGCAGGGTAACTATGGCTACACCTTC. It specifies CASSYSGQGNYGYTF.

The chain couples TRBV5-6 to TRBJ2-7; TRBD1 agrees at 9 bases. The CDR3 extends over 16 amino acids. CDR1 is SGHDT and CDR2 is YYEEEE in the germline V gene. V was clipped by 4 bases and J by 2 bases; unmatched bases: 10. The CDR3 loop reads CASSEFGTGLTYEQYF. The CDR3 DNA reads TGTGCCAGCAGCGAATTCGGGACAGGGTTGACCTACGAGCAGTACTTC.

This clone was counted a few times. This chain connects TRBV15 to TRBJ1-4; 7 bases line up with TRBD1. The germline gives CDR1 LNHNV, CDR2 YYDKDF (reference sequence). CDR3 length: 18 amino acids. Trimming removed 1 base from V and 2 bases from J; junction bases left unmatched: 10. CDR3 amino acids: CATSRVRNRGSTNEKLFF. CDR3 in DNA: TGTGCCACCAGCAGAGTACGGAACAGGGGCTCGACTAATGAAAAACTGTTTTTT.

This clone appeared a few times. This chain joins TRBV5-1 and TRBJ2-1; 8 nucleotides line up with TRBD1. V lost 6 bases and J lost 4; bases outside the gene matches: 6. The CDR3 consists of 14 residues. The germline V gene has CDR1 SGHRS and CDR2 YFSETQ. The CDR3 nucleotides read TGCGCCAGCAAGCCGGGACAGGAGTACAATGAGCAGTTCTTC. It specifies CASKPGQEYNEQFF.

CDR3 sequence (DNA): TGTGCCAGCAGTCAAAAGGAGGGCCTACAGTACTTC. Translated: CASSQKEGLQYF. The V call is TRBV6-5, the J call TRBJ2-7; D possibly corresponds to TRBD2 (6 bases). Germline assignment: CDR1 MNHEY and CDR2 SVGAGI. V lost 5 bases to trimming and J lost 10 bases, with 15 bases between them. This CDR3 is 12 amino acids long.

This clone has more than one count but fewer than ten. The chain uses TRBV27 and TRBJ2-1; D might be TRBD2 (6 bases). This CDR3 spans 17 amino acids. CDR1 is MNHEY, CDR2 SMNVEV, per germline (reference sequence). V was shortened by 5 bases and J by 0 bases, with 17 bases between the two germline ends. The chain's CDR3 is CASSPPLGGISYNEQFF. CDR3 bases: TGTGCCAGCAGTCCTCCCTTGGGGGGAATCTCCTACAATGAGCAGTTCTTC.

The CDR3 protein is CASSGTGDSASYEQYF. The CDR3 DNA reads as TGTGCCAGCTCCGGGACAGGGGATTCAGCCTCCTACGAGCAGTACTTC. V usage is TRBV5-4 and J usage is TRBJ2-7, with 10 nucleotides matching TRBD1. The CDR3 is 16 residues long. Germline CDR1 and CDR2: SGHNT and YYREEE (reference sequence). Trimming took 7 bases from V and 0 from J; bases not matched to a gene: 10.

This clone appeared a few times. This rearrangement joins TRBV7-3 to TRBJ1-1; 9 bases line up with TRBD1. The CDR3 sequence is 16 residues long. Looked up from germline, CDR1 is SGHTA and CDR2 is FQGTGA. The V and J ends lost 5 bases and 0 bases, in that order; junction bases with no gene match: 7. CDR3 loop: CASSLSGTGLNTEAFF. CDR3 coding DNA: TGTGCCAGCAGCCTATCCGGGACAGGGTTGAACACTGAAGCTTTCTTT.

The J gene is TRBJ1-2, the V gene TRBV2; D ambiguous. Germline CDR1 is SNHLY and CDR2 is FYNNEI. CDR3 length: 12 residues. V lost 7 bases, J lost 3 bases, and 9 bases lay in between. The CDR3 reads CASTNSYYGYTF. For the CDR3, the DNA is TGTGCCAGCACTAACAGCTACTATGGCTACACCTTC.

The chain links TRBV27 to TRBJ1-6; TRBD1 matches at 7 bases. This CDR3 region has 16 residues. V shed 1 base, J shed 7 bases, and the junction held 7 bases outside the gene matches. Germline CDR1 MNHEY, CDR2 SMNVEV (reference sequence). The CDR3 reads CASSLYPTGVNSPLHF. CDR3 DNA sequence: TGTGCCAGCAGTTTATACCCAACAGGGGTCAATTCACCCCTCCACTTT.

This clone occurred a few times. V gene TRBV10-3 combines with J gene TRBJ1-1; D gene unclear. V lost 5 bases and J lost 0, with 10 bases in between. The CDR3 consists of 14 residues. Germline lookup yields CDR1 ENHRY and CDR2 SYGVKD. The CDR3 bases are TGTGCCATCAGTTTCACCAGTTTGAACACTGAAGCTTTCTTT. Encoded protein: CAISFTSLNTEAFF.

The chain is built from TRBV4-3 and TRBJ1-1; D perhaps matches TRBD1 (5 bases). With 2 bases removed from V and 1 base from J, the gap between germline ends came to 8 bases. CDR3 size: 14 residues. Germline CDR1 and CDR2: LGHNA and YSLEER. As DNA, the CDR3 is TGCGCCAGCAGCCAATTGACAGAGAACACTGAAGCTTTCTTT. It is translated as CASSQLTENTEAFF.

The chain is built from TRBV2 and TRBJ1-3; D uncertain. CDR3 length: 14 amino acids. Germline assignment: CDR1 SNHLY and CDR2 FYNNEI. Trimming stripped 11 bases from V and 0 bases from J, with 14 bases between. The CDR3 spells CASRRGSSGNTIYF. The CDR3 nucleotides are TGTGCCTCACGCCGGGGAAGCTCTGGAAACACCATATATTTT.

This chain uses TRBV6-5 with TRBJ1-2; unclear D gene. This CDR3 is 11 amino acids long. Germline CDR1 reads MNHEY; CDR2 reads SVGAGI. Trimming stripped 6 bases from V and 8 bases from J, with 10 bases between. CDR3 sequence (DNA): TGTGCCAGCAGGGGCATAAGCGGCTACACCTTC. Its translation is CASRGISGYTF.